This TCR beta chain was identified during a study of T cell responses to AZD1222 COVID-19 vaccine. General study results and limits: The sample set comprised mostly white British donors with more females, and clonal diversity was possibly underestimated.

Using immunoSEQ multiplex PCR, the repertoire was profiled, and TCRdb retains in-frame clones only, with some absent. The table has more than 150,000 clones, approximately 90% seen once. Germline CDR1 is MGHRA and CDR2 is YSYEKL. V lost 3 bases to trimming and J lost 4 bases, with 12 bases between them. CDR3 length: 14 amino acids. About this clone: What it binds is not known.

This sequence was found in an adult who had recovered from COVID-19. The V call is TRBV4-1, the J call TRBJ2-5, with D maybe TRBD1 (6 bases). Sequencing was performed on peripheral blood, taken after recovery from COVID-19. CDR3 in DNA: TGCGCCAGCAGCCACCGGACAGCACCAGAGACCCAGTACTTC. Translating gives CASSHRTAPETQYF.